This TCR beta chain was captured in a study of OX40 agonist ivuxolimab in advanced cancers. The wider study: Ivuxolimab was administered intravenously to patients at 0.01 to 10 mg/kg every 2 weeks. Participants averaged about 60 years of age (range roughly 20 to 90) and were less than 85% male. Eligibility rules accepted prior anti-PD-1, anti-PD-L1 or anti-CTLA-4 therapy, and around 40% had some. Findings of the study overall: At 0.1 to 3.0 mg/kg and by week 6, CD4+ and CD8+ T cells in the blood had expanded clonally.

V was clipped by 0 bases and J by 1 base; unmatched bases: 3. CDR3 length equals 15 residues. The germline gives CDR1 SGHNT, CDR2 YYREEE (reference sequence). Some clones are missing from TCRdb's copy, which holds only in-frame ones; the method was immunoSEQ multiplex PCR. The sample yields some 100,000 clones, just over 90% seen once. About this clone itself: The antigen is unknown.

The chain is built from TRBV5-4 and TRBJ2-7, with 8 bases aligning to TRBD1. The sequence derives from an adult with an advanced solid tumor such as melanoma, head and neck, liver or kidney cancer. This sample comprised CD4+ or CD8+ T cells sorted from blood, obtained in a trial of the OX40 agonist ivuxolimab. The chain's CDR3 is CASSLDGQGSYEQYF. CDR3 DNA: TGTGCCAGCAGCTTGGATGGACAGGGATCCTACGAGCAGTACTTC. Variable domain in full (rest from reference TRBV5-4 and TRBJ2-7): ETGVTQSPTHLIKTRGQQVTLRCSSQSGHNTVSWYQQALGQGPQFIFQYYREEENGRGNFPPRFSGLQFPNYSSELNVNALELDDSALYLCASSLDGQGSYEQYFGPGTRLTVT.